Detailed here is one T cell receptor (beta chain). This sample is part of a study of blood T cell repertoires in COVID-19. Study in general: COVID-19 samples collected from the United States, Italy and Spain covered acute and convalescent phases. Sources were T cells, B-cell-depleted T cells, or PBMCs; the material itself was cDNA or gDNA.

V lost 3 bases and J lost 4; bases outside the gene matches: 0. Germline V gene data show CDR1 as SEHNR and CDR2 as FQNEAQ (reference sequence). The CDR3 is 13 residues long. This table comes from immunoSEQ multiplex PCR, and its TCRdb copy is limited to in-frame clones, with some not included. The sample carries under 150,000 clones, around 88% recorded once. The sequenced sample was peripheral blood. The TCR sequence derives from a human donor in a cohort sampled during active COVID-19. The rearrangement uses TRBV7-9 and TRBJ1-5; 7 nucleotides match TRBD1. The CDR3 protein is CASSFRGNQPQHF. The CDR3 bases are TGTGCCAGCAGCTTCAGGGGGAATCAGCCCCAGCATTTT.